A single sample gave rise to the 10 T cell receptor beta chains below, sequenced in a study of radiotherapy plus CTLA-4 blockade in lung cancer. Using immunoSEQ multiplex PCR, the repertoire was profiled, and TCRdb retains in-frame clones only, with some absent. The table records over 100,000 clones, more than 80% of them present only once. Material: peripheral blood, obtained from a patient treated with radiotherapy plus ipilimumab. The receptors stem from a human donor with non-small cell lung cancer that progressed on radiotherapy plus ipilimumab.

The CDR3 DNA follows: TGTGCCAGCAGCCAGCCCGGCACAGATACGCAGTATTTT. This sequence encodes CASSQPGTDTQYF. The V call is TRBV6-5, the J call TRBJ2-3; D is unclear. Trimming removed 6 bases from V and 1 base from J, with 8 bases in between. In germline, CDR1 is MNHEY, CDR2 SVGAGI. There are 13 residues in the CDR3.

The chain has TRBV2 and TRBJ1-5, with 7 positions matching TRBD1. With V trimmed by 4 bases and J by 5 bases, 5 bases remained unmatched. The CDR3 contains 14 residues. Germline V CDR1 and CDR2: SNHLY, FYNNEI. For the CDR3, the DNA is TGTGCCAGCAGTGGAGACAGGGTTTATCAGCCCCAGCATTTT. Translating it yields CASSGDRVYQPQHF.

This sequence joins TRBV18 and TRBJ1-2, with D unresolved. This CDR3 spans 14 amino acids. The germline V gene has CDR1 KGHSH and CDR2 LQKENI. Trimming stripped 6 bases from V and 3 bases from J, with 14 bases between. CDR3 protein: CASSDQRTDYGYTF. The DNA of the CDR3 is TGTGCCAGCTCTGACCAGAGAACAGACTATGGCTACACCTTC.

For this clone: The same CDR3 also results from other DNA sequences found in this sample. V gene TRBV7-9 combines with J gene TRBJ2-1; a weak D match, TRBD1 (5 bases). The germline V gene has CDR1 SEHNR and CDR2 FQNEAQ (reference sequence). This CDR3 is built from 16 residues. V lost 5 bases, J lost 0 bases, and 14 bases lay in between. The CDR3 DNA reads TGTGCCAGCAGCAAGGAGACAGCCCTCTCCTACAATGAGCAGTTCTTC. Translation: CASSKETALSYNEQFF. Looking up the rest from reference TRBV7-9 and TRBJ2-1 gives the full variable domain: DTGVSQNPRHKITKRGQNVTFRCDPISEHNRLYWYRQTLGQGPEFLTYFQNEAQLEKSRLLSDRFSAERPKGSFSTLEIQRTEQGDSAMYLCASSKETALSYNEQFFGPGTRLTVL.

The rearrangement joins TRBV30 to TRBJ2-5, with 7 bases fitting TRBD2. V trimming: 4 bases; J trimming: 4 bases; junction bases outside the gene matches: 6. Germline values: CDR1 GTSNPN, CDR2 SVGIG (reference sequence). This CDR3 contains 13 residues. Here the CDR3 DNA reads TGTGCCTGGATTCCCGCGGGGGTAGAGACCCAGTACTTC. Translating gives CAWIPAGVETQYF.

The chain couples TRBV18 to TRBJ1-2, with D unclear. The CDR3 loop spans 13 amino acids. V was cut by 1 base and J by 8 bases, with 11 bases left in between. The germline V gene has CDR1 KGHSH and CDR2 LQKENI. Here the CDR3 reads CASSPLSAGGYTF. CDR3 in DNA: TGTGCCAGCTCACCACTTAGTGCGGGCGGCTACACCTTC.

The table lists this clone with a few counts. The rearrangement joins TRBV28 to TRBJ1-5; no clear D. The CDR3 consists of 12 residues. Deletions cut 5 bases from V and 11 bases from J, with 13 bases between. Germline-derived CDR1 and CDR2 are MDHEN and SYDVKM. The CDR3 region has the DNA TGTGCCAGCAGTCCCTTGGCGGGGTCCCAGCATTTT. Amino acids: CASSPLAGSQHF.

The chain combines TRBV5-1 with TRBJ2-1; TRBD2 agrees at 13 bases. The trim removed 2 bases at V and 2 bases at J, leaving 25 bases unmatched. This CDR3 is built from 24 residues. Germline CDR1 reads SGHRS; CDR2 reads YFSETQ. For the CDR3, the DNA is TGCGCCAGCAGCTTTCAACCTGGTACTTTCCCATCCGGGACTAGCGGGACGACCTACAATGAGCAGTTCTTC. Translated, it gives CASSFQPGTFPSGTSGTTYNEQFF.

This chain links TRBV6-5 with TRBJ2-5; D might be TRBD1 (5 bases). CDR3 length: 15 amino acids. V was trimmed by 2 bases and J by 5 bases, leaving 15 bases between them. In germline, CDR1 is MNHEY, CDR2 SVGAGI. This CDR3 is CASSYGAGPWETQYF. The CDR3 DNA follows: TGTGCCAGCAGTTACGGGGCAGGGCCTTGGGAGACCCAGTACTTC.

The V and J genes are TRBV10-2 and TRBJ2-7; 8 nucleotides line up with TRBD2. The CDR3 covers 16 residues. Trimming cost V 2 bases and J 4 bases; bases outside gene matches: 10. Germline CDR1 and CDR2: WSHSY and SAAADI. The CDR3 sequence is CASSEAGGLFSYEQYF. The CDR3 DNA follows: TGCGCCAGCAGTGAGGCGGGGGGACTTTTTTCATACGAGCAGTACTTC.